The clone carrying this T cell receptor (beta chain) was counted a single time. Germline V gene sequence: CDR1 SGHVS, CDR2 FQNEAQ. This CDR3 comprises 17 residues. Trimming stripped 1 base from V and 0 bases from J, with 13 bases between. These data are taken from a study of T cell responses to AZD1222 COVID-19 vaccine. Assay: immunoSEQ multiplex PCR; the TCRdb copy retains only in-frame clones and omits some. The sample lists under 200,000 clones; just over 90% were seen once. This TCR was recovered from an adult who received the MenACWY meningococcal vaccine as a control. The source was peripheral blood, collected 28 days after the second dose of the MenACWY control vaccine. The chain combines TRBV7-8 with TRBJ1-5, with D unresolved. This chain's CDR3 is CASSLELGQSSNQPQHF. In DNA form, the CDR3 reads TGTGCCAGCAGCTTAGAGTTGGGTCAGAGTAGCAATCAGCCCCAGCATTTT. Using reference TRBV7-8 and TRBJ1-5 for the parts outside the CDR3, the full variable domain is GAGVSQSPRYKVAKRGQDVALRCDPISGHVSLFWYQQALGQGPEFLTYFQNEAQLDKSGLPSDRFFAERPEGSVSTLKIQRTQQEDSAVYLCASSLELGQSSNQPQHFGDGTRLSIL.